There are a few counts of the clone carrying this T cell receptor beta chain. What it binds is unknown. The source of the sample is a study of CD8+ T cells in alopecia areata. Researchers gathered lesional scalp punch biopsies and peripheral blood from patients with alopecia areata. Study-level results: Lesional scalp exceeded normal scalp in clonality, especially in alopecia totalis/universalis.

As the sequencing template, cDNA was produced by extracting RNA and reverse transcribing it. Sequencing used immunoSEQ multiplex PCR; TCRdb keeps in-frame clones, though not all of them. The sample includes some 170,000 clones, roughly 63% of them seen just once. The source is a human donor with alopecia areata. The specimen was CD4+ T cells sorted from blood, collected at week 0.

The CDR3 coding sequence is TGTGCCAGCTCACCACCTAGCGGGGGGACCTACAATGAGCAGTTCTTC. Its translation: CASSPPSGGTYNEQFF. This chain joins TRBV18 and TRBJ2-1, with 10 bases lining up with TRBD2. The CDR3 has 16 residues. Germline trimming cut 0 bases from V and 2 bases from J; bases unmatched to any gene: 1. Germline V lookup: CDR1 KGHSH, CDR2 LQKENI.